This T cell receptor (beta chain) was observed in a study of post-analysis software for immune sequencing data. V lost 5 bases to trimming and J lost 0 bases; unmatched junction nucleotides: 15. The CDR3 has 20 amino acids. Germline CDR1 and CDR2: MNHEY and SMNVEV (reference sequence). The TCR beta cDNA libraries carried unique molecular identifiers. TCRdb itself ran the PCR reads through MiXCR, one entry per CDR3 protein. This table holds 750,000 to 950,000 distinct CDR3 sequences, 53% found once. Concerning this clonotype: Its antigen remains unidentified.

Study findings and constraints: The F measure placed samples prepared in the same batch into strongly shared clusters. Patients had higher frequencies than controls of five TRBV segments, including TRBV5-6, TRBV5-1 and TRBV20-1.

Sequenced input: blood. The source of this sequence is a girl under 18 with multiple sclerosis. The rearrangement joins TRBV27 to TRBJ2-1; 11 bases are a match to TRBD2. CDR3 nucleotides: TGTGCCAGCAGTCCGAGGCCGGGACTAGCGGCCTATAGCTCCTACAATGAGCAGTTCTTC. Translated: CASSPRPGLAAYSSYNEQFF.